A single sample gave rise to the 23 T cell receptor beta chains below, sequenced in a study of shared clonotypes between healthy human individuals. Only in-frame clones appear in the TCRdb table, and some are missing; sequencing was by immunoSEQ multiplex PCR. The sample holds a few million clones; around 90% are singletons and the top ten take roughly 0.14%. The specimen was naive CD4+ T cells sorted from blood. Subset here: CD45RA+ positively selected. The receptors derive from a man aged 18 to 29 in good health.

This clone was recorded only once. The rearrangement joins TRBV21-1 to TRBJ1-1; the listed D gene, TRBD1, was not tested against the DNA. TRBV21-1 constitutes a pseudogene. The CDR3 is 16 residues long. CDR3 DNA: TGTGCCAGCAGCAAAGTACAAGGTCCAGGGGCCACTGAAGCTTTCTTT. Its protein is CASSKVQGPGATEAFF.

The rearrangement uses TRBV10-3 and TRBJ2-7; D uncertain. Between the trimmed V and J ends, which lost 7 bases and 4 bases, there was a span of 17 bases. CDR3 length: 14 residues. Germline assignment: CDR1 ENHRY and CDR2 SYGVKD. CDR3 amino acids: CAITPDQKGYEQYF. In DNA form, the CDR3 reads TGTGCCATCACCCCGGATCAGAAAGGGTACGAGCAGTACTTC.

V gene TRBV30 combines with J gene TRBJ2-5; 9 bases agree with TRBD2. The CDR3 spans 15 residues. Losses at the gene ends were 3 bases for V and 5 bases for J; bases not matched to a gene: 10. CDR1 GTSNPN and CDR2 SVGIG come from the germline V gene (reference sequence). CDR3 in amino acids: CAWRTQAGGGETQYF. CDR3 DNA: TGTGCCTGGAGGACTCAAGCGGGAGGAGGGGAGACCCAGTACTTC.

The rearrangement uses TRBV5-1 and TRBJ2-5, with D tentatively TRBD1 (5 bases). The V gene's germline CDR1 is SGHRS and CDR2 YFSETQ. V lost 0 bases to trimming and J lost 5 bases, with 11 bases between them. This CDR3 has 14 residues. CDR3 DNA sequence: TGCGCCAGCAGCTTGGAAGGGGTCGTCGAGACCCAGTACTTC. The encoded protein is CASSLEGVVETQYF.

This clone has just one count. This chain joins TRBV19 and TRBJ1-5; D is unclear. CDR3 length equals 14 residues. The V end lost 6 bases, the J end lost 3 bases, and 12 bases lay between the germline ends. Germline-derived CDR1 and CDR2 are LNHDA and SQIVND (reference sequence). This CDR3 reads CASSGVGLNQPQHF. The CDR3, as DNA: TGTGCCAGTAGCGGGGTTGGACTCAATCAGCCCCAGCATTTT.

The chain uses TRBV6-5 and TRBJ1-3; D unresolved. V shed 6 bases and J shed 0 bases, with 9 bases lying between them. This CDR3 contains 14 residues. CDR1 MNHEY and CDR2 SVGAGI come from the germline V gene. In DNA form, the CDR3 reads TGTGCCAGCAGACTCTATGGCTCTGGAAACACCATATATTTT. Its protein product is CASRLYGSGNTIYF.

This clone was seen once. The rearrangement links TRBV19 to TRBJ2-1; 7 bases are shared with TRBD2. This CDR3 region has 16 residues. Germline V gene lookup returns CDR1 LNHDA and CDR2 SQIVND (reference sequence). Germline trimming cut 2 bases from V and 0 bases from J; bases unmatched to any gene: 4. The CDR3 DNA is TGTGCCAGTAGTATATATCGGGAGGCCTCCTACAATGAGCAGTTCTTC. Its protein is CASSIYREASYNEQFF.

The J gene is TRBJ2-3, the V gene TRBV15; D unresolved. The V end lost 0 bases, the J end lost 4 bases, and 8 bases lay between the germline ends. There are 14 residues in the CDR3. Germline lookup yields CDR1 LNHNV and CDR2 YYDKDF (reference sequence). DNA of the CDR3: TGTGCCACCAGCAGAGATGTAAGCGCAGATACGCAGTATTTT. It yields the protein CATSRDVSADTQYF. Complete variable domain (other parts from reference TRBV15 and TRBJ2-3): DAMVIQNPRYQVTQFGKPVTLSCSQTLNHNVMYWYQQKSSQAPKLLFHYYDKDFNNEADTPDNFQSRRPNTSFCFLDIRSPGLGDTAMYLCATSRDVSADTQYFGPGTRLTVL.

This chain connects TRBV6-6 to TRBJ1-6; tentatively, D is TRBD1 (6 bases). The germline V and J ends were trimmed by 5 bases and 14 bases, with 10 bases remaining between them. Germline V CDR1 and CDR2: MNHNY, SVGAGI (reference sequence). CDR3 length equals 11 residues. CDR3 region: CASSTEGALHF. CDR3 DNA sequence: TGTGCCAGCAGTACGGAGGGGGCCCTCCACTTT.

The chain joins TRBV19 to TRBJ1-5; 7 bases map to TRBD1. J lost 4 bases, V lost 6 bases, and 18 bases had no gene match. The CDR3 loop spans 18 amino acids. The germline CDR1 and CDR2 sequences are LNHDA and SQIVND (reference sequence). CDR3 DNA: TGTGCCAGTAGCGATCACGGGGCAGGGACAGCTCGGAATCAGCCCCAGCATTTT. It codes for CASSDHGAGTARNQPQHF.

The chain links TRBV5-4 to TRBJ2-2, with 8 bases lining up with TRBD1. The germline gives CDR1 SGHNT, CDR2 YYREEE (reference sequence). The CDR3 is 14 amino acids. V was pared by 3 bases and J by 7 bases, with 5 bases of the junction left unmatched. The CDR3 spells CASSSGQGHGELFF. CDR3 sequence (DNA): TGTGCCAGCAGCTCCGGACAGGGACACGGGGAGCTGTTTTTT.

This chain joins TRBV10-2 and TRBJ2-1, with 13 bases aligning to TRBD2. Germline V gene lookup returns CDR1 WSHSY and CDR2 SAAADI. With V trimmed by 8 bases and J by 7 bases, 5 bases remained unmatched. CDR3 size: 14 residues. The CDR3 reads CASASGLAGNEQFF. CDR3 bases: TGCGCCAGCGCCTCGGGACTAGCGGGAAATGAGCAGTTCTTC.

The chain combines TRBV6-5 with TRBJ2-1; D possibly uses TRBD1 or TRBD2 (5 bases each). The length of the CDR3 is 14 residues. The germline V gene has CDR1 MNHEY and CDR2 SVGAGI. Trimming removed 2 bases at V and 2 bases at J, with 7 bases between. CDR3 bases: TGTGCCAGCAGTTACCAGGGACCCTACAATGAGCAGTTCTTC. Translation: CASSYQGPYNEQFF.

As for this clone: Other DNA sequences within the sample encode an identical CDR3. In DNA form, the CDR3 reads TGTGCCAGCAGCTTGACTTCCTACGAGCAGTACTTC. As protein: CASSLTSYEQYF. This sequence joins TRBV7-2 and TRBJ2-7; D ambiguous. Germline lookup yields CDR1 SGHTA and CDR2 FQGNSA. V gave up 3 bases and J gave up 1 base, with 4 bases separating them. CDR3 size: 12 residues.

The CDR3 protein is CASSWTSGGNEQFF. The CDR3 DNA reads TGTGCCAGCAGTTGGACTAGCGGGGGGAATGAGCAGTTCTTC. The V gene is TRBV28, the J gene TRBJ2-1, with 14 bases identical to TRBD2. The V segment lost 4 bases and the J segment 7 bases; nucleotides outside the gene matches: 0. Germline values: CDR1 MDHEN, CDR2 SYDVKM. The CDR3 spans 14 residues.

The chain has TRBV30 and TRBJ1-1, with D uncertain. Germline V gene data show CDR1 as GTSNPN and CDR2 as SVGIG (reference sequence). V was pared by 0 bases and J by 0 bases, with 11 bases between. This CDR3 is built from 15 residues. The CDR3 DNA reads TGTGCCTGGAGTGTAAGGTCCCCGGTGAACACTGAAGCTTTCTTT. Translated, it gives CAWSVRSPVNTEAFF.

The gene calls are TRBV28 and TRBJ2-5, with TRBD2 matching 9 bases. V was pared by 8 bases and J by 6 bases, with 1 base of the junction left unmatched. Germline values: CDR1 MDHEN, CDR2 SYDVKM. CDR3 length equals 11 residues. CDR3 coding DNA: TGTGCCAGCGGGACTAGCAAGACCCAGTACTTC. Translating gives CASGTSKTQYF. Looking up the rest from reference TRBV28 and TRBJ2-5 gives the full variable domain: DVKVTQSSRYLVKRTGEKVFLECVQDMDHENMFWYRQDPGLGLRLIYFSYDVKMKEKGDIPEGYSVSREKKERFSLILESASTNQTSMYLCASGTSKTQYFGPGTRLLVL.

V is TRBV11-2 and J is TRBJ2-1, with 9 bases fitting TRBD2. Germline V lookup: CDR1 SGHAT, CDR2 FQNNGV. The CDR3 is 15 amino acids. The trim removed 3 bases at V and 5 bases at J, leaving 5 bases unmatched. The CDR3 protein is CASSFPSGKNNEQFF. The DNA of the CDR3 is TGTGCCAGCAGCTTTCCTAGCGGGAAGAACAATGAGCAGTTCTTC. The full variable domain, its missing parts supplied by reference TRBV11-2 and TRBJ2-1, is EAGVAQSPRYKIIEKRQSVAFWCNPISGHATLYWYQQILGQGPKLLIQFQNNGVVDDSQLPKDRFSAERLKGVDSTLKIQPAKLEDSAVYLCASSFPSGKNNEQFFGPGTRLTVL.

The chain has TRBV11-1 and TRBJ2-5; 9 bases map to TRBD1. The CDR3 has 14 residues. Germline loops: CDR1 SGHAT, CDR2 FQDESV (reference sequence). J lost 7 bases, V lost 5 bases, and 8 bases had no gene match. The CDR3: CASSAGTGLLTQYF. The CDR3, as DNA: TGTGCCAGCAGCGCCGGGACAGGGTTATTGACCCAGTACTTC.

This clone was counted a few times. V gene TRBV6-5 combines with J gene TRBJ1-2, with TRBD1 matching 9 bases. Germline assignment: CDR1 MNHEY and CDR2 SVGAGI. There are 13 residues in the CDR3. V was pared by 6 bases and J by 8 bases, with 7 bases of the junction left unmatched. The CDR3 DNA reads TGTGCCAGCAGCGGCCGGACAGGGGTCGGCTACACCTTC. This sequence encodes CASSGRTGVGYTF.

This clone was seen once. This sequence joins TRBV5-1 and TRBJ2-7, with D maybe TRBD1 (6 bases). With 4 bases removed from V and 7 bases from J, the gap between germline ends came to 18 bases. Per the germline V gene, CDR1 is SGHRS and CDR2 is YFSETQ. The CDR3 extends over 14 amino acids. The CDR3 protein is CASSNAGTSVEQYF. The CDR3, as DNA: TGCGCCAGCAGCAACGCCGGGACAAGCGTAGAGCAGTACTTC.

The J gene is TRBJ2-3, the V gene TRBV19, with 10 bases lining up with TRBD2. The CDR3 is made up of 15 amino acids. The germline V gene has CDR1 LNHDA and CDR2 SQIVND (reference sequence). Germline trimming cut 8 bases from V and 0 bases from J; bases unmatched to any gene: 5. The chain's CDR3 is CASAGLAESTDTQYF. The CDR3 bases are TGTGCCAGTGCAGGACTAGCGGAGAGCACAGATACGCAGTATTTT.

V gene TRBV5-1 combines with J gene TRBJ2-2; D gene ambiguous. Germline CDR1 reads SGHRS; CDR2 reads YFSETQ. V was trimmed by 3 bases and J by 3 bases, leaving 6 bases between them. This CDR3 is built from 13 residues. As DNA, the CDR3 is TGCGCCAGCAGCTCGATATACACCGGGGAGCTGTTTTTT. Protein product: CASSSIYTGELFF.